This T cell receptor beta chain emerged from a study of shared clonotypes between healthy human individuals. The data were produced by immunoSEQ multiplex PCR, yet TCRdb's version contains in-frame clones alone and is incomplete. The sample yields 950,000 to 1,100,000 clones, approximately 70% seen once. V trimming: 3 bases; J trimming: 3 bases; junction bases outside the gene matches: 11. The CDR3 spans 17 residues. Germline CDR1 SGHVS, CDR2 FQNEAQ. CD4+ cells underwent separation, giving CD45RA+ naive and CD45RA-negative memory subsets. The chain has TRBV7-8 and TRBJ2-5; 9 bases align to TRBD2. Sequencing was carried out using memory CD4+ T cells sorted from blood. Subset defined: CD45RA-negative fraction. This TCR came from a man aged 18 to 35 in good health. For the CDR3, the DNA is TGTGCCAGCAGCTTTGGGGGACTAGCCCCCGGGGAAGAGACCCAGTACTTC. It codes for CASSFGGLAPGEETQYF.